The clone carrying this T cell receptor (beta chain) was seen a handful of times. Its cognate antigen is unknown. This record belongs to a study of cytomegalovirus exposure and HLA in healthy donors. Study-wide results and caveats: Presence/absence analyses rested on an assumption that sequencing depth was roughly uniform across donors. It is likely that the observed cluster of highly shared sequence variants was a sequencing artifact. Most TCR sequences showed up rarely, but some public TCRs showed up in many donors.

The study ran its PCR with 60 Vbeta and 13 Jbeta primers. TCRdb's table, derived via immunoSEQ multiplex PCR, lists solely in-frame clones and lacks some. The sample comprises around 150,000 clones, about 61% of which are singletons, and less than 2% rests with the top ten. The sequencing input was PBMCs. The TCR sequence derives from a male donor in good health and CMV-seronegative.

The CDR3 loop reads CASSLYRGRDTGELFF. In nucleotides, the CDR3 is TGTGCCAGCAGCTTGTACAGGGGGCGCGACACCGGGGAGCTGTTTTTT. This chain connects TRBV5-5 to TRBJ2-2; 9 bases are shared with TRBD1. V dropped 1 base and J dropped 3; count of bases not matched to a gene: 4. Germline V gene lookup returns CDR1 SGHKS and CDR2 YYEKEE (reference sequence). The CDR3 loop spans 16 amino acids.